The 21 T cell receptor beta chains below all came from one sample that was sequenced in a study of cytomegalovirus exposure and HLA in healthy donors. This PCR relied on a set of 60 Vbeta primers and 13 Jbeta primers. TCRdb keeps only in-frame clones here, not all; method: immunoSEQ multiplex PCR. Here the sample spans approximately 180,000 clones, around 83% being singletons. The sequenced material came from PBMCs. These TCRs come from a middle-aged woman in good health and CMV-seronegative.

The J gene is TRBJ1-2, the V gene TRBV30; no reliable D call. Trimming removed 0 bases from V and 5 bases from J, with 25 bases in between. CDR3 length: 18 amino acids. Germline V gives CDR1 GTSNPN, CDR2 SVGIG (reference sequence). The DNA of the CDR3 is TGTGCCTGGAGTGTTATCTCACTCCGGCGGCCTACTAGTTATGGCTACACCTTC. Its translation: CAWSVISLRRPTSYGYTF.

V is TRBV6-1 and J is TRBJ2-1, with TRBD1 matching over 8 bases. The V gene's germline CDR1 is MNHNS and CDR2 SASEGT. This CDR3 contains 15 residues. V dropped 7 bases and J dropped 2; count of bases not matched to a gene: 7. The CDR3 DNA is TGTGCCAGCAATCTACAGGGGGATACCTACAATGAGCAGTTCTTC. It codes for CASNLQGDTYNEQFF.

V and J are TRBV21-1 and TRBJ2-7; the table assigns TRBD1, which was not confirmed against the DNA. TRBV21-1 constitutes a pseudogene. The CDR3 runs 14 residues. CDR3 in amino acids: CASSKGGHLYEQYF. The CDR3, as DNA: TGTGCCAGCAGCAAGGGTGGACACCTCTACGAGCAGTACTTC.

The chain employs TRBV6-5 and TRBJ1-3, with D tentatively TRBD1 (6 bases). The CDR3 covers 15 residues. Trimming cost V 4 bases and J 7 bases, with 17 bases left between them. Germline V gene sequence: CDR1 MNHEY, CDR2 SVGAGI. The DNA for the CDR3 is TGTGCCAGCAGTTTCCGACAGGCCCGAGGGAACACCATATATTTT. It yields the protein CASSFRQARGNTIYF.

This clone was recorded a few times. The chain links TRBV19 to TRBJ1-4; D uncertain. The V end lost 2 bases, the J end lost 4 bases, and 14 bases lay between the germline ends. The CDR3 is 16 amino acids. CDR1 is LNHDA, CDR2 SQIVND, per germline (reference sequence). The CDR3 is CASSITKPHSNEKLFF. The CDR3 DNA is TGTGCCAGTAGTATAACCAAACCTCATAGTAATGAAAAACTGTTTTTT.

This chain joins TRBV19 and TRBJ2-6, with D hard to call. CDR1 and CDR2 (germline): LNHDA, SQIVND (reference sequence). The CDR3 runs to 16 residues. V was trimmed by 6 bases and J by 0 bases, leaving 12 bases between them. The CDR3: CASSYYRDSGANVLTF. CDR3 in DNA: TGTGCCAGTAGCTACTATAGAGACTCTGGGGCCAACGTCCTGACTTTC.

V and J are TRBV29-1 and TRBJ1-1; no definite D call. CDR1 and CDR2 from the germline V gene are SQVTM and ANQGSEA. V lost 3 bases to trimming and J lost 7 bases, with 9 bases between them. This CDR3 contains 11 residues. The CDR3: CSVDRGDEAFF. The DNA for the CDR3 is TGCAGCGTTGATCGGGGAGATGAAGCTTTCTTT.

The chain uses TRBV6-1 and TRBJ1-1, with D maybe TRBD1 (5 bases). Trimming cost V 7 bases and J 1 base, with 10 bases left between them. CDR1 and CDR2 (germline): MNHNS, SASEGT. The CDR3 contains 13 residues. The CDR3 DNA follows: TGTGCCAGCATAAGGGGTGGGAACACTGAAGCTTTCTTT. Its translation is CASIRGGNTEAFF.

The genes are TRBV9 and TRBJ2-5, with TRBD2 matching 7 bases. The V gene end was trimmed by 0 bases and the J gene end by 1 base; junction bases not matched to a gene: 3. CDR1 SGDLS and CDR2 YYNGEE come from the germline V gene. The CDR3 is 15 residues long. The CDR3 nucleotides are TGTGCCAGCAGCGTAGCGGGAGGCCTCCAAGAGACCCAGTACTTC. This translates into CASSVAGGLQETQYF.

The rearrangement uses TRBV5-1 and TRBJ1-1, with D perhaps TRBD1 (5 bases). The CDR3 covers 13 residues. V shed 3 bases and J shed 6 bases, with 12 bases lying between them. Per the germline V gene, CDR1 is SGHRS and CDR2 is YFSETQ. CDR3 sequence (DNA): TGCGCCAGCAGCTATGGGGCGGGGGCTGAAGCTTTCTTT. Its translation: CASSYGAGAEAFF.

V usage is TRBV5-1 and J usage is TRBJ1-1; a possible D gene is TRBD1 (6 bases). The CDR3 sequence is 13 residues long. Germline CDR1 SGHRS, CDR2 YFSETQ. Trimming cost V 4 bases and J 3 bases, with 10 bases left between them. The CDR3 DNA reads as TGCGCCAGCAGCCTAGGACAGCACACTGAAGCTTTCTTT. Translating it yields CASSLGQHTEAFF.

There are a few counts of this clone. This chain links TRBV30 with TRBJ1-2, with a possible D match to TRBD1 (6 bases). Germline values: CDR1 GTSNPN, CDR2 SVGIG (reference sequence). This CDR3 contains 11 residues. The germline V and J ends were trimmed by 5 bases and 4 bases, with 8 bases remaining between them. The CDR3 DNA follows: TGTGCCTGGGCACAGGGCTATGGCTACACCTTC. This encodes CAWAQGYGYTF.

The V gene is TRBV27, the J gene TRBJ2-7, with D maybe TRBD1 (5 bases). V was cut by 3 bases and J by 2 bases, with 14 bases left in between. The CDR3 contains 15 residues. CDR1 is MNHEY, CDR2 SMNVEV, per germline (reference sequence). CDR3 nucleotide sequence: TGTGCCAGCAGTTTGAGGCATCAGGGCCCCTACGAGCAGTACGTC. It encodes CASSLRHQGPYEQYV.

The chain has TRBV6-6 and TRBJ2-2; 8 bases line up with TRBD2. This CDR3 region has 14 residues. The ends lost 6 bases at V and 3 bases at J; junction bases unmatched: 3. Germline-derived CDR1 and CDR2 are MNHNY and SVGAGI (reference sequence). The CDR3 spells CASRTAGDTGELFF. CDR3 sequence (DNA): TGTGCCAGCAGAACAGCGGGGGACACCGGGGAGCTGTTTTTT.

In this sample, this clone turned up a few times. The V call is TRBV19, the J call TRBJ2-1, with 16 bases matching TRBD2. The length of the CDR3 is 17 residues. From germline, CDR1 is LNHDA and CDR2 SQIVND (reference sequence). Germline trimming cut 10 bases from V and 8 bases from J; bases unmatched to any gene: 14. The chain's CDR3 is CATQGTSGRALRDEQFF. The CDR3 DNA reads TGTGCCACCCAAGGGACTAGCGGGAGGGCCTTACGTGATGAGCAGTTCTTC.

This clone has a handful of counts. The chain combines TRBV12-5 with TRBJ2-3; D is perhaps TRBD1 (5 bases). The CDR3 totals 15 residues. The ends were cut back, 7 bases at V and 4 bases at J, with 18 bases in the middle. Germline CDR1 reads LGHNT; CDR2 reads FRNRAP. The CDR3 protein is CASDEERGLADTQYF. The DNA of the CDR3 is TGTGCTAGTGACGAAGAAAGGGGATTGGCAGATACGCAGTATTTT. Filled out from reference TRBV12-5 and TRBJ2-3, the complete variable domain reads DARVTQTPRHKVTEMGQEVTMRCQPILGHNTVFWYRQTMMQGLELLAYFRNRAPLDDSGMPKDRFSAEMPDATLATLKIQPSEPRDSAVYFCASDEERGLADTQYFGPGTRLTVL.

The V gene is TRBV6-1, the J gene TRBJ1-4; 7 nucleotides match TRBD1. V shed 0 bases and J 8 bases; nucleotides not matched to a gene: 6. The CDR3 is 15 residues long. Germline CDR1 is MNHNS and CDR2 is SASEGT. The CDR3 coding sequence is TGTGCCAGCAGTGAAGCAAGGGGGCCGGGGGAAAAACTGTTTTTT. Its translation: CASSEARGPGEKLFF.

V is TRBV4-2 and J is TRBJ2-1, with a possible D match to TRBD2 (6 bases). The CDR3 covers 13 residues. The germline CDR1 and CDR2 sequences are LGHNA and YNFKEQ. Trimming pared 2 bases from V and 10 bases from J, leaving 12 bases between. The CDR3 nucleotides read TGTGCCAGCAGCCAACTTCTGGCGGGGGAGCAGTTCTTC. Amino acids: CASSQLLAGEQFF.

The chain uses TRBV12-5 and TRBJ1-4; D remains unclear. The CDR3 spans 14 residues. Germline CDR1 is LGHNT and CDR2 is FRNRAP. The V end lost 6 bases, the J end lost 1 base, and 9 bases lay between the germline ends. DNA for the CDR3: TGTGCTAGTGGGGAGGGCAGAACTAATGAAAAACTGTTTTTT. It encodes CASGEGRTNEKLFF.

The CDR3 DNA follows: TGTGCCAGCAGAATAGCCCCGGGCGGGAGGACTGAAGCTTTCTTT. Translation: CASRIAPGGRTEAFF. The rearrangement uses TRBV13 and TRBJ1-1; D call uncertain. Per the germline V gene, CDR1 is PRHDT and CDR2 is FYEKMQ (reference sequence). Trimming removed 6 bases at V and 5 bases at J, with 19 bases between. The CDR3 extends over 15 amino acids.

The gene calls are TRBV4-3 and TRBJ1-1; tentative D call: TRBD1 (5 bases). The germline CDR1 and CDR2 sequences are LGHNA and YSLEER. V lost 4 bases and J 5 bases, leaving 14 bases between the germline ends. The CDR3 is 14 amino acids. For the CDR3, the DNA is TGCGCCAGCAGCCCCCTTGGGACTCGGACTGAAGCTTTCTTT. It is translated as CASSPLGTRTEAFF.